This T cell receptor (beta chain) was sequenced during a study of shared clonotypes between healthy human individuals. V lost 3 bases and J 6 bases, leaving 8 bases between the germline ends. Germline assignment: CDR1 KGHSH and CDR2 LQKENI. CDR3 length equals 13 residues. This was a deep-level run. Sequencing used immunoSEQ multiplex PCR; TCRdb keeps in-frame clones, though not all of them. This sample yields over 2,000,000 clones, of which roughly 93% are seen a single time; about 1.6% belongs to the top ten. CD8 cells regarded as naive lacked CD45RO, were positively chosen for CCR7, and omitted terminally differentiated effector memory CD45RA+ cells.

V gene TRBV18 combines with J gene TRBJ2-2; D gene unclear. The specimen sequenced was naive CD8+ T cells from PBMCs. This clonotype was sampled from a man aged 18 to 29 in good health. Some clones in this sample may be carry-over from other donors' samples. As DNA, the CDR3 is TGTGCCAGCTCACCTGAGCTCCCCGGGGAGCTGTTTTTT. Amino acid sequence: CASSPELPGELFF. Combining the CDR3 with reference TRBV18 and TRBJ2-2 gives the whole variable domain NAGVMQNPRHLVRRRGQEARLRCSPMKGHSHVYWYRQLPEEGLKFMVYLQKENIIDESGMPKERFSAEFPKEGPSILRIQQVVRGDSAAYFCASSPELPGELFFGEGSRLTVL.